This T cell receptor beta chain comes out of a study of Tregs in tolerant kidney transplant recipients. Only in-frame clones appear in the TCRdb table, and some are missing; sequencing was by immunoSEQ multiplex PCR. The sample carries roughly 68,000 clones, 65% to 85% recorded once. V was clipped by 9 bases and J by 2 bases; unmatched bases: 27. This CDR3 region has 21 residues. What was sequenced was CD4+ T cells from blood. V is TRBV23-1 and J is TRBJ2-1; TRBD2 aligns across 8 bases. TRBV23-1 is recorded as an ORF, its role being uncertain. The clonotype originates from a human donor in good health. The CDR3 region has the DNA TGCGCCAGTAAGAATAAGGAAGGTAGCGGGAACCCAGTGGAAACCTACAATGAGCAGTTCTTC. Its translation: CASKNKEGSGNPVETYNEQFF.